What follows describes a single TCR beta chain. Looked up from germline, CDR1 is SGHNT and CDR2 is YENEEA. After removal of 1 base from V and 4 bases from J, the junction contained 9 bases not matched to a gene. The CDR3 consists of 18 residues. In the authors' methods: A productive frequency of 2.59 x 10-5 was the lowest detectable. Using immunoSEQ multiplex PCR, the repertoire was profiled, and TCRdb retains in-frame clones only, with some absent. From that table come the V and J calls and clone size; the DNA was used to work out D and trimming. The repertoire holds 30,000 to 40,000 clones, with about 80% as singletons. The sample is drawn from a study of STAT5B mutations in CD4+ large granular lymphocyte leukemia. Study at large: Among healthy controls, a particular HLA allele went with more CDR3 'QG' motifs.

This clonotype was obtained from a human donor in good health. The chain is built from TRBV11-3 and TRBJ2-2; 10 nucleotides match TRBD2. Sequences were obtained from CD4+ T cells from blood buffy coats. This CDR3 is CASSLGSLAGVGTGELFF. In DNA, the CDR3 is TGTGCCAGCAGCTTAGGGTCCCTAGCGGGAGTTGGCACCGGGGAGCTGTTTTTT.